This T cell receptor (beta chain) was captured by sequencing in a study of shared clonotypes between healthy human individuals. This clone was seen just once. Germline V gene sequence: CDR1 SGHRS, CDR2 YFSETQ. The CDR3 is made up of 15 amino acids. V lost 6 bases and J 2 bases, leaving 12 bases between the germline ends. Profiled with immunoSEQ multiplex PCR; TCRdb holds only in-frame clones, not every one. The sample carries about a million clones, around 75% recorded once. The sequence came from a man aged 18 to 35 in good health. The sequenced sample consisted of memory CD4+ T cells sorted from blood. As to subset: CD45RA-negative fraction. The chain combines TRBV5-1 with TRBJ2-6; D call uncertain. In DNA form, the CDR3 reads TGCGCCAGCAAAGTGGGTTTTACTGGGGCCAACGTCCTGACTTTC. Translated, it gives CASKVGFTGANVLTF.